The sequence of this T cell receptor beta chain was determined in a study of T cell responses to AZD1222 COVID-19 vaccine. Whole-study results and caveats: Reports indicate that nearly half of spike-specific TCRs are directed at unmutated variant regions. Donors in the cohort were predominantly white British and more often female, and clonal diversity was possibly underestimated. Elevations in Spike-specific TCR breadth and depth followed administration of two AZD1222 doses.

Libraries were prepared by immunoSEQ multiplex PCR; TCRdb keeps only in-frame clonotypes and omits some of them. This sample carries about 150,000 clones, 80% to 90% of them seen once, and the ten largest clones take about 9.8%. About this clone itself: The antigen is not known.

This CDR3 spans 15 amino acids. Germline V lookup: CDR1 LGHNA, CDR2 YSLEER. The V segment lost 6 bases and the J segment 7 bases; nucleotides outside the gene matches: 8. Second-dose groups at about 4 or about 12 weeks were pooled. The chain links TRBV4-3 to TRBJ1-6; TRBD1 aligns across 8 bases. This sample comprised peripheral blood, obtained 28 days after the second AZD1222 dose. The receptor's source is an adult who received the AZD1222 COVID-19 vaccine. CDR3: CASRPDRGDNSPLHF. CDR3 bases: TGCGCCAGCAGACCCGACAGGGGTGACAATTCACCCCTCCACTTT.